This record concerns one T cell receptor beta chain sequence. Its matching antigen is unknown. This specimen comes from a study of CD8 T cells in ankylosing spondylitis. Study-wide results and caveats: A motif in TCR beta, a set of seven to nine highly homologous variants, appeared characteristic of ankylosing spondylitis blood.

Germline V CDR1 and CDR2: SEHNR, FQNEAQ (reference sequence). The CDR3 contains 13 residues. V lost 6 bases and J lost 8, with 11 bases in between. TCRdb analysed the 5' RACE reads with MiXCR anew, one entry per CDR3 protein. The sample comprises 100,000 to 150,000 distinct CDR3 sequences, approximately 17% of which are singletons, and 30% to 35% rests with the top ten. The source is a male donor with ankylosing spondylitis. The sample was blood, either unsorted or a sorted T cell fraction (not recorded which). This chain connects TRBV7-9 to TRBJ1-6; D is unclear. The CDR3 spells CASRRGPDSPLHF. DNA for the CDR3: TGTGCCAGCAGAAGAGGACCAGATTCACCCCTCCACTTT.